This TCR beta chain was identified during a study of blood T cell repertoires in COVID-19. The wider study: From the United States, Italy and Spain came samples of acute and convalescent COVID-19. T cells, B-cell-depleted T cells, or PBMCs provided the cDNA or gDNA that served as material.

In the original analysis: By means of reference gene primer amplification, nucleated cell counts were estimated. Clones were read by immunoSEQ multiplex PCR, and TCRdb kept only the in-frame ones, dropping some. V and J calls and clone size follow that table, whereas D and trimming were derived from the DNA. The table lists about 58,000 clones, approximately 86% of them singletons. The specimen sequenced was peripheral blood. This clonotype was obtained from a woman aged 65 to 85 with active COVID-19.

CDR3 nucleotide sequence: TGTGCCAGCAGCTTAGGGCGGGAGCCCACCTACGAGCAGTACTTC. This translates into CASSLGREPTYEQYF. This chain links TRBV7-3 with TRBJ2-7; 7 bases fit TRBD2. The CDR3 spans 15 residues. V lost 2 bases to trimming and J lost 2 bases; unmatched junction nucleotides: 6. Looked up from germline, CDR1 is SGHTA and CDR2 is FQGTGA.